This entry is about one TCR beta chain. What it binds is unknown. TCRdb's copy holds only in-frame clones and misses some; the assay was immunoSEQ multiplex PCR. The sample lists under 200,000 clones; approximately 96% were seen once. With 2 bases clipped from V and 4 bases from J, the junction kept 2 bases outside the gene matches. The CDR3 length is 14 residues. CDR1 is SEHNR and CDR2 is FQNEAQ in the germline V gene (reference sequence). This record belongs to a study of cytomegalovirus exposure and HLA in healthy donors. Regarding the study as a whole: Reports credit the classifier with highly specific, highly sensitive diagnosis of cytomegalovirus status. TCR beta chains numbering more than 150 were designated cytomegalovirus-associated.

This TCR was sampled from a woman aged 18-29 years in good health and CMV-seronegative. Input material: PBMCs. This chain links TRBV7-9 with TRBJ1-2; 9 nucleotides align to TRBD1. Written as DNA, the CDR3 is TGTGCCAGCAGCTTACTGGACAGGGGCTATGGCTACACCTTC. Translating gives CASSLLDRGYGYTF.